Listed here is a single TCR beta chain. Its specificity is not known. The source of the sample is a study of T cell responses to AZD1222 COVID-19 vaccine. General study results and limits: Clonal diversity was possibly underestimated, and white British individuals and females predominated among donors. Reports say nearly half of spike-specific TCRs go after unmutated variant regions. At 160-218 and 743-854, vaccine-associated CD4 TCRs were dominant, and they spanned spike.

Profiling relied on immunoSEQ multiplex PCR, and the TCRdb table lists in-frame clones only, not all of them. This sample has 120,000 or so clones, with roughly nine tenths found just once. The CDR3 is 11 amino acids. Trimming took off 6 bases at V and 7 bases at J, with 7 bases between the two ends. The origin of this receptor is an adult in good health. The chain carries TRBV12-3 or TRBV12-4 and TRBJ2-1, with a possible D match to TRBD1 (6 bases). The sample in question was peripheral blood, obtained on day 0 of AZD1222 vaccination. CDR3 residues: CASSTGNEQFF. DNA of the CDR3: TGTGCCAGCAGCACAGGGAATGAGCAGTTCTTC.